These T cell receptor beta chains were read from a single sample in a study of PD-1 blockade in classical Hodgkin lymphoma. Measured with immunoSEQ multiplex PCR; TCRdb has only the in-frame clones, and not every one. Counted here are some 30,000 clones, about 80% occurring once; the ten biggest clones make up 15% to 20%. The input for sequencing was peripheral blood mononuclear cells (PBMCs), taken before the fourth cycle of nivolumab. The receptors come from a human donor with classical Hodgkin lymphoma. Each CDR3 is given with its conserved first and last residue. The order of the fields is V gene, clone size, D gene, J gene, CDR3 DNA, CDR3 protein. D genes are given only for firm matches. Size values are once, few and many counts, or a class for expanded clones, and some rows have none.

>TRBV21-1|NA|NA|TRBJ1-6
TGTGCCAGCAGCCTCTCACACTGTGACATCGACTCACCCCTCCACTTT
CASSLSHCDIDSPLHF
>TRBV9|NA|NA|TRBJ2-1
TGTGCCAGCAGCGTAGAAGCCCCATCCTCTAGGGATGAGCAGTTCTTC
CASSVEAPSSRDEQFF
>TRBV15|NA|TRBD2|TRBJ2-1
TGTGCCACCAGCAGAGCAGCGGGGGGTTTGAATGAGCAGTTCTTC
CATSRAAGGLNEQFF
>TRBV12-5|NA|NA|TRBJ1-1
TGTGCTAGTGCCAAAGCCGGGAACACTGAAGCTTTCTTT
CASAKAGNTEAFF
>TRBV6-6|once|NA|TRBJ2-7
TGTGCCATCGGATTTGGAGGGGACGAGCAGTACTTC
CAIGFGGDEQYF
>TRBV28|NA|NA|TRBJ2-7
TGTGCCAGCAGTCCCCGGTCTCCTTACGAGCAGTACTTC
CASSPRSPYEQYF
>TRBV2|NA|NA|TRBJ2-4
TGTGCCAGCAGTGAAGGTGGTTTGGCAGGCATTCAGTACTTC
CASSEGGLAGIQYF
>TRBV15|NA|NA|TRBJ2-5
TGTGCCACCAGCAGAGAGGCAGGAGGAGGGGGCCAAGAGACCCAGTACTTC
CATSREAGGGGQETQYF
>TRBV4-1|NA|NA|TRBJ2-7
TGCGCCAGCAGCCAAGGGGCAGGGCCCTCCTACGAGCAGTACTTC
CASSQGAGPSYEQYF
>TRBV5-4|NA|NA|TRBJ2-5
TGTGCCAGCAGCTTGGAAACCCCTCAAGAGACCCAGTACTTC
CASSLETPQETQYF
>TRBV7-9|NA|NA|TRBJ2-1
TGTGCCAGCAGCTCCCTGAAGACTGAGCAGTTCTTC
CASSSLKTEQFF
>TRBV5-5|few|NA|TRBJ1-6
TGTGCCAGCAGCTTGGGCGCAGGGGTTAATTCACCCCTCCACTTT
CASSLGAGVNSPLHF
>TRBV7-9|NA|TRBD1|TRBJ1-2
TGTGCCAGCAGCTTCGAAGGACAGGGGTCTGGCTACACCTTC
CASSFEGQGSGYTF
>TRBV30|NA|NA|TRBJ2-2
TGTGCCTGGGGATACGGCGACACCGGGGAGCTGTTTTTT
CAWGYGDTGELFF
>TRBV28|few|NA|TRBJ1-1
TGTGCCACTGGCAGGAACACTGAAGCTTTCTTT
CATGRNTEAFF
>TRBV7-6|NA|NA|TRBJ1-5
TGTGCCAGCAGCCCGGACGGGTATAGCAATCAGCCCCAGCATTTT
CASSPDGYSNQPQHF
>TRBV7-2|NA|TRBD2|TRBJ2-3
TGTGCCAGCAGCCGATCTAGCGGGGGAACAGATACGCAGTATTTT
CASSRSSGGTDTQYF
>TRBV28|once|NA|TRBJ1-4
TGTGCCAGCAGCCCGCTACAGACAACTAATGAAAAACTGTTTTTT
CASSPLQTTNEKLFF
>TRBV5-5|once|TRBD1|TRBJ2-7
TGTGCCAGCAGCTTGGTCCGGAGGACAGGGGGGAACGAGCAGTACTTC
CASSLVRRTGGNEQYF
>TRBV7-3|NA|TRBD1|TRBJ2-7
TGTGCCAGCAGCCCCGGGACAGGGGGCGGCGAGCAGTACTTC
CASSPGTGGGEQYF
>TRBV7-2|few|TRBD1|TRBJ1-6
TGTGCCAGCAGCCTAAGACAGGGTTCAAGTTCACCCCTCCACTTT
CASSLRQGSSSPLHF
>TRBV7-2|NA|NA|TRBJ2-1
TGTGCCAGCAGCTTATCGGGGGTTAATGAGCAGTTCTTC
CASSLSGVNEQFF
>TRBV27|NA|NA|TRBJ2-7
TGTGCCAGCAGTTTACGGGCACCCTACGAGCAGTACTTC
CASSLRAPYEQYF
>TRBV9|NA|TRBD2|TRBJ2-1
TGTGCCAGCAGCCCCTTGGCGGGGGTAAGAGATGAGCAGTTCTTC
CASSPLAGVRDEQFF
>TRBV5-8|NA|NA|TRBJ2-3
TGTGCCAGCAGCTTGATTTCGGGGACCCGAACAGATACGCAGTATTTT
CASSLISGTRTDTQYF
>TRBV6-1|NA|NA|TRBJ1-4
TGTGCCAGCAGTTTCGGGCCAACTAATGAAAAACTGTTTTTT
CASSFGPTNEKLFF
>TRBV7-2|NA|NA|TRBJ2-7
TGTGCCAGCACTTCGTCCTACGAGCAGTACTTC
CASTSSYEQYF
>TRBV27|NA|NA|TRBJ2-3
TGTGCCAGCAGTTTAAGTGATCGGCGCACAGATACGCAGTATTTT
CASSLSDRRTDTQYF
>TRBV4-1|large|NA|TRBJ2-5
TGCGCCAGCAGCTACCACCGGGCCGGGGGAACGATTTTCGTCCAAGAGACCCAGTACTTC
CASSYHRAGGTIFVQETQYF
>TRBV10-3|NA|NA|TRBJ1-4
TGTGCCATCAGTGAGTCGGGGGGAACTAATGAAAAACTGTTTTTT
CAISESGGTNEKLFF
>TRBV5-1|NA|TRBD1|TRBJ2-2
TGCGCCAGCACTATGACAGGGGGCAGGGAGACCGGGGAGCTGTTTTTT
CASTMTGGRETGELFF
>TRBV7-9|NA|NA|TRBJ2-7
TGTGCCACCCAAAACTCGTGGCAGGGCACCTACGAGCAGTACTTC
CATQNSWQGTYEQYF
>TRBV18|NA|NA|TRBJ2-6
TGTGCCAGCTCACGACGGCGAACCTCTGGGGCCAACGTCCTGACTTTC
CASSRRRTSGANVLTF
>TRBV2|NA|NA|TRBJ2-7
TGTGCCAGCAGTGTAGGCTACGAGCAGTACTTC
CASSVGYEQYF
>TRBV5-4|once|NA|TRBJ1-4
TGTGCCAGCAGCTTGGACAGGAATGATGAAAAACTGTTTTTT
CASSLDRNDEKLFF
>TRBV11-2|NA|TRBD1|TRBJ1-1
TGTGCCAGCAGCTCAGACAGGGGGATGAACACTGAAGCTTTCTTT
CASSSDRGMNTEAFF
>TRBV7-6|NA|NA|TRBJ2-7
TGTGCCAGCAGCTTAGCGTCGCGAGGGGGGTACGAGCAGTACTTC
CASSLASRGGYEQYF
>TRBV7-8|NA|NA|TRBJ1-2
TGTGCCAGCAGCTTCGGACAGTCCTTGTCGTATGGCTACACCTTC
CASSFGQSLSYGYTF
>TRBV30|once|NA|TRBJ1-1
TGTGCCTGGAGTGTTCTAAACAGCAGGGGTATGAACACTGAAGCTTTCTTT
CAWSVLNSRGMNTEAFF
>TRBV7-2|NA|TRBD2|TRBJ2-7
TGTGCCAGCAGCTTAGGACTAGCGGGGGCCTACGAGCAGTACTTC
CASSLGLAGAYEQYF
>TRBV7-9|NA|NA|TRBJ2-3
TGTGCCAGCAAGCCCCGGCGAAACACAGATACGCAGTATTTT
CASKPRRNTDTQYF
>TRBV16|NA|NA|TRBJ1-5
TGTGCCAGCAGCCAATCGGGAATCGTAGAGGGAGGGAGCAATCAGCCCCAGCATTTT
CASSQSGIVEGGSNQPQHF
>TRBV5-8|NA|TRBD1|TRBJ1-4
TGTGCCAGCAGCCATCCTGAACCACACAGGGGGGGGGAAAAACTGTTTTTT
CASSHPEPHRGGEKLFF
>TRBV18|NA|NA|TRBJ2-3
TGTGCCAGCTCACCAGGCCAGCGTAGCACAGATACGCAGTATTTT
CASSPGQRSTDTQYF
>TRBV27|NA|NA|TRBJ2-7
TGTGCCAGCAGCCCAGGCCGGTTTCAGGGAATCTACGAACAGTACTTC
CASSPGRFQGIYEQYF
>TRBV30|NA|NA|TRBJ1-1
TGTGCCTGGGAAGTGAGAGGGGCTGGAGCTTTCTTT
CAWEVRGAGAFF
>TRBV5-4|NA|NA|TRBJ2-3
TGTGCCAGCAGCTTACAGGACACAGATACGCAGTATTTT
CASSLQDTDTQYF
>TRBV10-3|once|NA|TRBJ2-7
TGTGCCATCAGTGAGGGGTACGAGCAGTACTTC
CAISEGYEQYF
>TRBV15|once|TRBD2|TRBJ2-3
TGTGCCACCAGCAGGGTAGCGGGGATGGGGTACGATACGCAGTATTTT
CATSRVAGMGYDTQYF
>TRBV6-6|NA|NA|TRBJ1-1
TGTGCCAGCAGTTACTCCGGGCAGGGATGGAACACTGAAGCTTTCTTT
CASSYSGQGWNTEAFF
>TRBV29-1|NA|TRBD2|TRBJ2-3
TGCAGCGTCGCCGGGACTAGCGGGGGGGCCGACACAGATACGCAGTATTTT
CSVAGTSGGADTDTQYF
>TRBV19|once|NA|TRBJ1-2
TGTGCCAGTAGTATAGGCTCGCTCTACACCTTC
CASSIGSLYTF
>TRBV27|once|NA|TRBJ1-2
TGTGCCAGCAGTCCGTCCCGGGGTAGTGGCTACACCTTC
CASSPSRGSGYTF
>TRBV25-1|NA|TRBD1|TRBJ2-3
TGTGCCAGCAGTGTATCGGGTTTTCACAGGGGAGATACGCAGTATTTT
CASSVSGFHRGDTQYF
>TRBV2|NA|TRBD1|TRBJ1-2
TGTGCCAGCAGTGAAAGGGGGCTCGACTATGGCTACACCTTC
CASSERGLDYGYTF
>TRBV19|NA|TRBD2|TRBJ2-3
TGTGCCAGTATTGGACCCGGGGGGATGGGTACGCAGTATTTT
CASIGPGGMGTQYF
>TRBV18|NA|TRBD1|TRBJ1-3
TGTGCCAGCTCTCCGGGACAGGACTCTGGAAACACCATATATTTT
CASSPGQDSGNTIYF
>TRBV6-5|NA|NA|TRBJ2-7
TGTGCCAGCAGCGACGGGTCCGGGATCTCCTACGAGCAGTACTTC
CASSDGSGISYEQYF
>TRBV7-2|NA|NA|TRBJ1-3
TGTGCCAGCAGCCATGATCAGGGAGCTGGAAACACCATATATTTT
CASSHDQGAGNTIYF
>TRBV10-3|NA|TRBD2|TRBJ2-5
TGTGCCATCAGGGAGGGAGGGACTAGCGCAGAGACCCAGTACTTC
CAIREGGTSAETQYF